Included here is one T cell receptor beta chain sequence, with context. These data originate in a study of Tregs in tolerant kidney transplant recipients. V lost 3 bases to trimming and J lost 8 bases; unmatched junction nucleotides: 9. This CDR3 is 14 amino acids long. CDR1 and CDR2 (germline): SGHDN, FVKESK. Some clones are missing from TCRdb's copy, which holds only in-frame ones; the method was immunoSEQ multiplex PCR. The sample comprises about 120,000 clones, 85% to 95% of which are singletons, and roughly 0.63% rests with the top ten. Thawed PBMCs were FACS-sorted into unstimulated CD4+CD25+CD127- regulatory T cells, CD4+CD25- non-regulatory cells, CD4 and CD8 cells.

This clonotype originated in a human donor in good health. This chain joins TRBV14 and TRBJ1-2, with TRBD1 identical over 7 bases. Sequencing used CD4+ T cells from blood. The CDR3 DNA sequence: TGTGCCAGCAGCCAGACAGGGCCCCGACAAGGCTACACCTTC. Protein: CASSQTGPRQGYTF.